The 29 T cell receptor beta chains reported below all come from one sample, sequenced in a study of neoadjuvant anti-PD-1 for oral cavity cancer (dated by TCRdb to the early 2020s). Libraries were prepared through the immunoSEQ multiplex PCR assay. Held by TCRdb, this immuneACCESS table contains in-frame sequences only and omits some clones. Under half of the omission traces to an unresolved V gene where checked; the cause of the rest is unknown. This sample gives 10,000 to 15,000 clones in total; around two thirds of them show up just once. The ten largest clonotypes hold about 2.1% of the sample. The label giving this sample's time point can be read as: before neoadjuvant nivolumab. Sample: PBMCs, taken before nivolumab (anti-PD-1) treatment. The receptors were gathered from a person aged 35 to 85 with oral cavity squamous cell carcinoma.

The gene calls are TRBV6-5 and TRBJ2-4; 7 bases agree with TRBD2. Germline CDR1 MNHEY, CDR2 SVGAGI. V lost 0 bases, J lost 6 bases, and 5 bases stayed unmatched. The CDR3 totals 15 residues. CDR3 residues: CASSYSDGGTNIQYF. CDR3 nucleotides: TGTGCCAGCAGTTACTCAGACGGGGGGACAAACATTCAGTACTTC.

This clone has only a few counts. The chain employs TRBV14 and TRBJ1-2; no definite D call. V was pared by 4 bases and J by 6 bases, with 12 bases between. Germline V gene sequence: CDR1 SGHDN, CDR2 FVKESK. The CDR3 is 13 amino acids. The CDR3 is CASSPWSGDGYTF. The CDR3 bases are TGTGCCAGCAGCCCCTGGTCCGGGGATGGCTACACCTTC.

The chain employs TRBV18 and TRBJ1-2; maybe TRBD1 (5 bases). Looked up from germline, CDR1 is KGHSH and CDR2 is LQKENI. This CDR3 comprises 17 residues. Trimming shortened V by 2 bases and J by 4 bases, and 20 bases separated the two germline ends. This CDR3 is CASSPFSSAGGGYGYTF. The DNA for the CDR3 is TGTGCCAGCTCACCATTTTCCTCCGCTGGGGGTGGCTATGGCTACACCTTC.

This clone was counted between two and nine times. The chain is built from TRBV19 and TRBJ2-3; D gene ambiguous. Germline V gives CDR1 LNHDA, CDR2 SQIVND (reference sequence). The CDR3 runs to 11 residues. The V end was cut by 7 bases, the J end by 6 bases, with 8 bases between. CDR3 coding DNA: TGTGCCAGTACGGTCGGCGATACGCAGTATTTT. Amino acids: CASTVGDTQYF.

In this sample, this clone turned up once. The CDR3 sequence is CASSSPRGTNTGELFF. In DNA form, the CDR3 reads TGTGCCAGCAGCTCTCCCAGGGGGACGAACACCGGGGAGCTGTTTTTT. This rearrangement joins TRBV28 to TRBJ2-2, with 7 bases that match TRBD1. Germline trimming cut 6 bases from V and 0 bases from J; bases unmatched to any gene: 7. This CDR3 has 16 residues. The germline V gene has CDR1 MDHEN and CDR2 SYDVKM.

The chain employs TRBV27 and TRBJ1-1, with a tentative D call TRBD1 (6 bases). Trimming took off 1 base at V and 0 bases at J, with 9 bases between the two ends. This CDR3 spans 15 amino acids. Looked up from germline, CDR1 is MNHEY and CDR2 is SMNVEV (reference sequence). The CDR3 DNA reads TGTGCCAGCAGTTTATTTGCAGGGGTGAACACTGAAGCTTTCTTT. Protein product: CASSLFAGVNTEAFF.

This clone was seen once. This CDR3 reads CASSFTTTVQETQYF. CDR3 nucleotide sequence: TGTGCCAGCAGCTTTACAACCACAGTCCAAGAGACCCAGTACTTC. The chain uses TRBV5-6 and TRBJ2-5; D is unclear. The CDR3 has 15 residues. Trimming took off 2 bases at V and 1 base at J, with 12 bases between the two ends. The germline V gene has CDR1 SGHDT and CDR2 YYEEEE.

The CDR3 nucleotides are TGCAGCGTTTATCTTAGCGGGAGAGGATACGAGCAGTACTTC. It encodes CSVYLSGRGYEQYF. V gene TRBV29-1 combines with J gene TRBJ2-7; 9 nucleotides align to TRBD2. The CDR3 has 14 residues. Germline trimming cut 5 bases from V and 4 bases from J; bases unmatched to any gene: 9. The V gene's germline CDR1 is SQVTM and CDR2 ANQGSEA.

This clone was seen just once. V is TRBV4-2 and J is TRBJ2-5; D not resolved. V was clipped by 5 bases and J by 10 bases, with 17 bases between them. Germline-derived CDR1 and CDR2 are LGHNA and YNFKEQ. The CDR3 sequence is 13 residues long. The CDR3 loop reads CASSFRPSVDQYF. The CDR3 bases are TGTGCCAGCAGCTTCCGACCGTCAGTGGACCAGTACTTC.

The chain is built from TRBV6-5 and TRBJ2-5, with TRBD1 matching 8 bases. The end of the DNA fits TRBJ2-7 better, so the J call may be wrong. The CDR3 is made up of 15 amino acids. CDR1 and CDR2 (germline): MNHEY, SVGAGI. CDR3 nucleotides: TGTGCCAGCAGCCAGGACAGGGAGCCATCCTACGAGCAGTACTTC. It is translated as CASSQDREPSYEQYF.

The V call is TRBV19, the J call TRBJ2-1, with 10 bases lining up with TRBD2. The CDR3 has 16 residues. Germline lookup yields CDR1 LNHDA and CDR2 SQIVND (reference sequence). V dropped 4 bases and J dropped 1; count of bases not matched to a gene: 4. CDR3 nucleotides: TGTGCCAGTAGTAGGAGCGGGGGGGTTTCCTACAATGAGCAGTTCTTC. It codes for CASSRSGGVSYNEQFF.

This clone was seen only once. This chain joins TRBV5-1 and TRBJ1-4; TRBD1 matches at 8 bases. Germline V gene data show CDR1 as SGHRS and CDR2 as YFSETQ. The CDR3 is 14 amino acids. The junction had 7 bases not matched to a gene; V was cut back by 4 bases and J by 8 bases. DNA of the CDR3: TGCGCCAGCAGCCAGGACAGGGTCGGCGAAAAACTGTTTTTT. Translating gives CASSQDRVGEKLFF.

The rearrangement links TRBV5-8 to TRBJ1-1; no definite D call. This CDR3 spans 15 amino acids. Per the germline V gene, CDR1 is SGHTS and CDR2 is YDEGEE. V was shortened by 0 bases and J by 1 base, with 10 bases between the two germline ends. Here the CDR3 DNA reads TGTGCCAGCAGCTTGGAGGGCGAAAGGAACACTGAAGCTTTCTTT. As protein: CASSLEGERNTEAFF.

This chain joins TRBV7-2 and TRBJ2-3, with 14 bases matching TRBD2. V was clipped by 8 bases and J by 1 base; unmatched bases: 5. Germline CDR1 SGHTA, CDR2 FQGNSA. This CDR3 spans 16 amino acids. In DNA, the CDR3 is TGTGCCAGCCTTTCGGGACTAGCGGGAGGCACAGATACGCAGTATTTT. This translates into CASLSGLAGGTDTQYF.

This clone was counted only a few times. This chain connects TRBV4-1 to TRBJ2-5; 9 bases line up with TRBD1. Germline V gives CDR1 MGHRA, CDR2 YSYEKL. The CDR3 sequence is 16 residues long. With 3 bases clipped from V and 5 bases from J, the junction kept 10 bases outside the gene matches. The CDR3 bases are TGCGCCAGCAGCCAGTTCGGGACAGGGAAACTGGAGACCCAGTACTTC. It yields the protein CASSQFGTGKLETQYF.

The table lists this clone with a count of one. The chain uses TRBV7-9 and TRBJ2-1; 8 nucleotides match TRBD1. The CDR3 has 15 amino acids. Looked up from germline, CDR1 is SEHNR and CDR2 is FQNEAQ (reference sequence). The trim removed 3 bases at V and 5 bases at J, leaving 6 bases unmatched. The CDR3 is CASSFGDRPDNEQFF. CDR3 nucleotide sequence: TGTGCCAGCAGCTTTGGGGACAGGCCCGACAATGAGCAGTTCTTC.

The chain recombines TRBV5-6 with TRBJ2-3, with D possibly TRBD1 on 5 matching bases. Germline CDR1 and CDR2: SGHDT and YYEEEE. The V and J ends lost 4 bases and 2 bases respectively, with 17 bases between them. The CDR3 sequence is 16 residues long. This CDR3 is CASSPSRNRLTDTQYF. DNA for the CDR3: TGTGCCAGCAGCCCCTCCCGGAACAGGCTCACAGATACGCAGTATTTT. Filled out from reference TRBV5-6 and TRBJ2-3, the complete variable domain reads DAGVTQSPTHLIKTRGQQVTLRCSPKSGHDTVSWYQQALGQGPQFIFQYYEEEERQRGNFPDRFSGHQFPNYSSELNVNALLLGDSALYLCASSPSRNRLTDTQYFGPGTRLTVL.

The chain recombines TRBV7-8 with TRBJ2-7, with 10 nucleotides matching TRBD2. Germline V lookup: CDR1 SGHVS, CDR2 FQNEAQ. The CDR3 has 14 residues. Trimming took 2 bases from V and 4 from J; bases not matched to a gene: 2. As DNA, the CDR3 is TGTGCCAGCAGCTTACTAGCGGGAGTTTACGAGCAGTACTTC. Amino acids: CASSLLAGVYEQYF. Full variable domain (missing parts from reference TRBV7-8 and TRBJ2-7): GAGVSQSPRYKVAKRGQDVALRCDPISGHVSLFWYQQALGQGPEFLTYFQNEAQLDKSGLPSDRFFAERPEGSVSTLKIQRTQQEDSAVYLCASSLLAGVYEQYFGPGTRLTVT.

The rearrangement uses TRBV27 and TRBJ1-5; the D gene is possibly TRBD1 (5 bases). Per the germline V gene, CDR1 is MNHEY and CDR2 is SMNVEV (reference sequence). The CDR3 totals 15 residues. Between the trimmed V and J ends, which lost 3 bases and 4 bases, there was a span of 13 bases. The chain's CDR3 is CASSFQGFGNQPQHF. DNA of the CDR3: TGTGCCAGCAGTTTCCAGGGTTTTGGAAATCAGCCCCAGCATTTT.

This clone occurred a few times. The V gene is TRBV9, the J gene TRBJ2-7; 9 bases are shared with TRBD2. Per the germline V gene, CDR1 is SGDLS and CDR2 is YYNGEE. V trimming: 4 bases; J trimming: 3 bases; junction bases outside the gene matches: 14. This CDR3 is built from 17 residues. The CDR3 bases are TGTGCCAGCAGCCCACTAAGGCTAGCGGGGTCCCTCTACGAGCAGTACTTC. It yields the protein CASSPLRLAGSLYEQYF. The full variable domain, its missing parts supplied by reference TRBV9 and TRBJ2-7, is DSGVTQTPKHLITATGQRVTLRCSPRSGDLSVYWYQQSLDQGLQFLIQYYNGEERAKGNILERFSAQQFPDLHSELNLSSLELGDSALYFCASSPLRLAGSLYEQYFGPGTRLTVT.

The rearrangement uses TRBV11-2 and TRBJ2-1; possible D gene TRBD2, 6 bases. The germline CDR1 and CDR2 sequences are SGHAT and FQNNGV. V gave up 6 bases and J gave up 1 base, with 13 bases separating them. The CDR3 spans 15 residues. The CDR3 DNA follows: TGTGCCAGCAGTTTGGAGGGCCTGTCCTACAATGAGCAGTTCTTC. It specifies CASSLEGLSYNEQFF.

The chain links TRBV7-7 to TRBJ2-5; a weak D match, TRBD1 (6 bases). The germline V gene has CDR1 SSHAT and CDR2 FNYEAQ (reference sequence). V was trimmed by 3 bases and J by 5 bases, leaving 10 bases between them. The CDR3 totals 13 residues. The CDR3 DNA is TGTGCCAGCAGCTTGGGGGCCGAGGAGACCCAGTACTTC. Translated: CASSLGAEETQYF.

DNA for the CDR3: TGTGCCAGCAGTTACCTCCCCCCCGGAGGCAAGGATACGCAGTATTTT. It codes for CASSYLPPGGKDTQYF. The chain is built from TRBV6-5 and TRBJ2-3; TRBD2 might be the D (5 bases). This CDR3 spans 16 amino acids. V dropped 2 bases and J dropped 6 bases, with 18 bases sitting between them. The germline V gene has CDR1 MNHEY and CDR2 SVGAGI.

This chain connects TRBV18 to TRBJ2-3; perhaps TRBD2 as D (6 bases). The CDR3 contains 15 residues. Per germline, CDR1 KGHSH and CDR2 LQKENI. Trimming took off 2 bases at V and 6 bases at J, with 15 bases between the two ends. The CDR3 sequence is CASSPRTTAWDTQYF. The CDR3 region has the DNA TGTGCCAGCTCACCAAGGACTACCGCATGGGATACGCAGTATTTT.

The V and J genes are TRBV10-3 and TRBJ2-2; a possible D gene is TRBD1 (6 bases). The V gene lost 4 bases and the J gene lost 0 bases, with 12 bases spanning the gap. CDR3 length equals 16 residues. Per germline, CDR1 ENHRY and CDR2 SYGVKD. CDR3 amino acids: CAISATGTANTGELFF. CDR3 DNA: TGTGCCATCAGTGCTACAGGGACCGCGAACACCGGGGAGCTGTTTTTT.

The chain is built from TRBV11-2 and TRBJ2-3; D gene uncertain. The CDR3 consists of 17 residues. Trimming cost V 5 bases and J 0 bases, with 18 bases left between them. Germline CDR1 SGHAT, CDR2 FQNNGV. The CDR3 spells CASSPGTSSLSTDTQYF. The CDR3 coding sequence is TGTGCCAGCAGCCCTGGAACATCCTCCCTCAGCACAGATACGCAGTATTTT.

This chain joins TRBV20-1 and TRBJ1-4, with D hard to call. Germline loops: CDR1 DFQATT, CDR2 SNEGSKA (reference sequence). The CDR3 is 11 amino acids. V lost 6 bases, J lost 6 bases, and 8 bases lay in between. The CDR3 loop is CSASADEKLFF. The CDR3 DNA follows: TGCAGTGCCAGTGCGGATGAAAAACTGTTTTTT.

There are a few counts of this clone. V usage is TRBV15 and J usage is TRBJ2-7; D tentatively fits TRBD1 or TRBD2 (6 bases each). The germline V gene encodes CDR1 LNHNV and CDR2 YYDKDF (reference sequence). The CDR3 has 13 amino acids. The ends were cut back, 5 bases at V and 0 bases at J, with 8 bases in the middle. In DNA form, the CDR3 reads TGTGCCACCAGCGGGGGGCGCTCCTACGAGCAGTACTTC. Translating gives CATSGGRSYEQYF. The full variable domain, its missing parts supplied by reference TRBV15 and TRBJ2-7, is DAMVIQNPRYQVTQFGKPVTLSCSQTLNHNVMYWYQQKSSQAPKLLFHYYDKDFNNEADTPDNFQSRRPNTSFCFLDIRSPGLGDTAMYLCATSGGRSYEQYFGPGTRLTVT.

The CDR3 loop reads CASSLGGGRNQPQHF. The CDR3, as DNA: TGTGCCAGCAGCTTAGGGGGCGGACGCAATCAGCCCCAGCATTTT. The V call is TRBV7-9, the J call TRBJ1-5, with a weak D call TRBD1 (5 bases). The CDR3 covers 15 residues. Germline CDR1 SEHNR, CDR2 FQNEAQ (reference sequence). Trimming removed 1 base at V and 2 bases at J, with 9 bases between.